Below are 27 T cell receptor beta chains sequenced from a single sample in a study of CD8+ T cells in alopecia areata. Reverse transcription of extracted RNA yielded cDNA, which provided the sequencing template. TCRdb's copy holds only in-frame clones and misses some; the assay was immunoSEQ multiplex PCR. The sample comprises about 120,000 clones, 50% to 55% of which are singletons, and approximately 0.5% rests with the top ten. The treatment is: oral pan-JAK inhibitor, 5-10 mg twice daily. Sequenced material: CD4+ T cells sorted from blood, taken at week 4, from a patient treated with tofacitinib. The receptors here all came from a human donor with alopecia areata.

V and J are TRBV2 and TRBJ2-2; D gene unclear. The V end lost 3 bases, the J end lost 5 bases, and 7 bases lay between the germline ends. The CDR3 has 13 residues. CDR1 SNHLY and CDR2 FYNNEI come from the germline V gene. CDR3 sequence (DNA): TGTGCCAGCAGTGACACTGGGACCGGGGAGCTGTTTTTT. Encoded protein: CASSDTGTGELFF.

This clone was counted only a few times. This chain links TRBV7-9 with TRBJ2-7; 10 bases match TRBD1. The germline V gene has CDR1 SEHNR and CDR2 FQNEAQ (reference sequence). The CDR3 has 14 residues. Trimming removed 5 bases from V and 3 bases from J; junction bases left unmatched: 4. The CDR3 DNA follows: TGTGCCAGCAGCATGAGGACAGGGGGCTACGAGCAGTACTTC. This encodes CASSMRTGGYEQYF.

This clone was recorded a few times. This chain connects TRBV19 to TRBJ1-1; D possibly corresponds to TRBD1 (5 bases). Trimming stripped 6 bases from V and 6 bases from J, with 14 bases between. In germline, CDR1 is LNHDA, CDR2 SQIVND (reference sequence). The CDR3 contains 13 residues. CDR3 DNA sequence: TGTGCCAGTAGCATCCTGGGGGGAGCTGAAGCTTTCTTT. As protein: CASSILGGAEAFF.

This rearrangement joins TRBV5-6 to TRBJ1-5; D is undetermined. V lost 2 bases and J lost 5, with 11 bases in between. The germline V gene encodes CDR1 SGHDT and CDR2 YYEEEE. The CDR3 runs 14 residues. CDR3: CASSFRAKDQPQHF. The DNA for the CDR3 is TGTGCCAGCAGCTTCCGGGCTAAGGATCAGCCCCAGCATTTT.

The chain links TRBV30 to TRBJ2-7; no clear D gene. The CDR3 spans 14 residues. Per the germline V gene, CDR1 is GTSNPN and CDR2 is SVGIG (reference sequence). V was clipped by 0 bases and J by 2 bases, with 11 bases between them. The CDR3 protein is CAWSVSRATYEQYF. The CDR3, as DNA: TGTGCCTGGAGTGTAAGTAGGGCAACCTACGAGCAGTACTTC.

The CDR3 DNA reads as TGTGCCAGCAGCCGTCCCGGGGAGCTGTTTTTT. Protein: CASSRPGELFF. The rearrangement uses TRBV9 and TRBJ2-2; D gene unclear. V lost 4 bases to trimming and J lost 6 bases, with 4 bases between them. In germline, CDR1 is SGDLS, CDR2 YYNGEE. The CDR3 extends over 11 amino acids.

This clone occurred a few times. The chain has TRBV29-1 and TRBJ1-1; TRBD1 might be the D (5 bases). Germline lookup yields CDR1 SQVTM and CDR2 ANQGSEA. Trimming stripped 7 bases from V and 3 bases from J, with 15 bases between. CDR3 size: 13 residues. This chain's CDR3 is CSGHTPRDTEAFF. The CDR3 DNA sequence: TGCAGCGGCCACACGCCCAGGGACACTGAAGCTTTCTTT.

In its sample, this clone was seen once. The chain is built from TRBV30 and TRBJ2-1, with D possibly being TRBD2 (5 bases). CDR3 length equals 14 residues. Trimming pared 4 bases from V and 0 bases from J, leaving 10 bases between. Looked up from germline, CDR1 is GTSNPN and CDR2 is SVGIG (reference sequence). The CDR3 reads CAWIQRSSYNEQFF. CDR3 in DNA: TGTGCCTGGATCCAGCGGAGCTCCTACAATGAGCAGTTCTTC.

The chain combines TRBV11-1 with TRBJ2-4, with TRBD1 matching 7 bases. The ends lost 5 bases at V and 12 bases at J; junction bases unmatched: 16. CDR1 is SGHAT and CDR2 is FQDESV in the germline V gene (reference sequence). This CDR3 contains 15 residues. The CDR3 nucleotides read TGTGCCAGCAGCGCTACACTTACAGGGGACGGGCCTCAGTACTTC. Its translation is CASSATLTGDGPQYF.

Comment on this clone: Additional DNA sequences in this sample encode the identical CDR3. This chain uses TRBV2 with TRBJ1-2, with D possibly TRBD1 on 5 matching bases. Germline CDR1 and CDR2: SNHLY and FYNNEI. The ends were cut back, 5 bases at V and 1 base at J, with 8 bases in the middle. There are 13 residues in the CDR3. The chain's CDR3 is CASSPDSNYGYTF. The DNA for the CDR3 is TGTGCCAGCAGTCCCGACAGTAACTATGGCTACACCTTC.

This clone has just a few counts. The gene calls are TRBV30 and TRBJ2-1, with 9 bases aligning to TRBD2. Losses at the gene ends were 1 base for V and 4 bases for J; bases not matched to a gene: 5. This CDR3 has 15 amino acids. Germline V CDR1 and CDR2: GTSNPN, SVGIG (reference sequence). CDR3 DNA sequence: TGTGCCTGGAGTGGGATAGCGGGAGTATACAATGAGCAGTTCTTC. It specifies CAWSGIAGVYNEQFF.

A single count supports this clone. The V gene is TRBV6-5, the J gene TRBJ1-2; 8 nucleotides align to TRBD1. CDR1 and CDR2 (germline): MNHEY, SVGAGI. The ends lost 6 bases at V and 2 bases at J; junction bases unmatched: 5. The CDR3 covers 14 residues. CDR3 in amino acids: CASSPGQGNYGYTF. As DNA, the CDR3 is TGTGCCAGCAGCCCCGGACAGGGAAACTATGGCTACACCTTC.

The chain combines TRBV19 with TRBJ1-1; 7 nucleotides agree with TRBD1. The CDR3 runs to 14 residues. J gave up 6 bases and V 4 bases, and 8 bases lay outside the gene matches. From germline, CDR1 is LNHDA and CDR2 SQIVND (reference sequence). The CDR3 nucleotides are TGTGCCAGTAGTAACTCAGGGACAGCCCCTGAAGCTTTCTTT. This codes for CASSNSGTAPEAFF. The whole variable domain, filled in from reference TRBV19 and TRBJ1-1, reads DGGITQSPKYLFRKEGQNVTLSCEQNLNHDAMYWYRQDPGQGLRLIYYSQIVNDFQKGDIAEGYSVSREKKESFPLTVTSAQKNPTAFYLCASSNSGTAPEAFFGQGTRLTVV.

V and J are TRBV6-5 and TRBJ1-2, with D perhaps TRBD1 (5 bases). Germline V gene lookup returns CDR1 MNHEY and CDR2 SVGAGI. This CDR3 is 14 amino acids long. Trimming left V 4 bases short and J 5 bases short, with 14 bases between. Here the CDR3 DNA reads TGTGCCAGCAGTTTGACAGCGCGACCTTATGGCTACACCTTC. Protein product: CASSLTARPYGYTF.

The sample holds one count of this clone. The chain combines TRBV5-1 with TRBJ1-5; D is perhaps TRBD1 (5 bases). V was cut by 2 bases and J by 1 base, with 10 bases left in between. There are 15 residues in the CDR3. CDR1 and CDR2 from the germline V gene are SGHRS and YFSETQ. The CDR3 region is CASSLAGRSNQPQHF. CDR3 in DNA: TGCGCCAGCAGCTTAGCAGGGAGAAGCAATCAGCCCCAGCATTTT. The full variable domain, with the rest looked up from reference TRBV5-1 and TRBJ1-5, is KAGVTQTPRYLIKTRGQQVTLSCSPISGHRSVSWYQQTPGQGLQFLFEYFSETQRNKGNFPGRFSGRQFSNSRSEMNVSTLELGDSALYLCASSLAGRSNQPQHFGDGTRLSIL.

This clone was seen a handful of times. J is TRBJ2-7 and V is TRBV19; D is perhaps TRBD1 (5 bases). CDR3 length: 13 amino acids. Per germline, CDR1 LNHDA and CDR2 SQIVND (reference sequence). V gave up 4 bases and J gave up 2 bases, with 9 bases separating them. DNA of the CDR3: TGTGCCAGTAGTAGGGGCAGCCCCTACGAGCAGTACTTC. Residues: CASSRGSPYEQYF.

V and J are TRBV25-1 and TRBJ1-2, with no clear D. Germline-derived CDR1 and CDR2 are MGHDK and SYGVNS. V was cut by 4 bases and J by 8 bases, with 14 bases left in between. The CDR3 runs to 13 residues. The CDR3 bases are TGTGCCAGCAGTGGTAGGGTCTTAGGGGGCTACACCTTC. Residues: CASSGRVLGGYTF.

This chain joins TRBV30 and TRBJ1-1; TRBD1 matches 10 bases. The germline V gene encodes CDR1 GTSNPN and CDR2 SVGIG (reference sequence). The ends lost 2 bases at V and 0 bases at J; junction bases unmatched: 9. This CDR3 is 17 amino acids long. The CDR3, as DNA: TGTGCCTGGAGTTCCTCCAGGACAGGGGGTCTGAACACTGAAGCTTTCTTT. Protein: CAWSSSRTGGLNTEAFF.

The chain has TRBV30 and TRBJ1-1, with no clear D. With 2 bases removed from V and 1 base from J, the gap between germline ends came to 11 bases. Germline CDR1 reads GTSNPN; CDR2 reads SVGIG (reference sequence). This CDR3 is 14 amino acids long. This chain's CDR3 is CAWSLKRENTEAFF. The CDR3 region has the DNA TGTGCCTGGAGTCTAAAAAGGGAGAACACTGAAGCTTTCTTT.

This clone was picked up a small number of times. J is TRBJ2-3 and V is TRBV6-5; D is possibly TRBD1 (7 bases). The V end was cut by 2 bases, the J end by 0 bases, with 9 bases between. The CDR3 has 15 residues. CDR1 is MNHEY, CDR2 SVGAGI, per germline. The CDR3 spells CASSYAGQSTDTQYF. Here the CDR3 DNA reads TGTGCCAGCAGTTACGCGGGACAGAGCACAGATACGCAGTATTTT.

The chain links TRBV29-1 to TRBJ1-2; perhaps TRBD1 as D (6 bases). This CDR3 has 12 amino acids. The ends were cut back, 4 bases at V and 8 bases at J, with 14 bases in the middle. Germline-derived CDR1 and CDR2 are SQVTM and ANQGSEA. CDR3 sequence: CSVAGGAGGYTF. CDR3 nucleotide sequence: TGCAGCGTTGCTGGGGGGGCTGGAGGCTACACCTTC. The entire variable domain, with the rest obtained from reference TRBV29-1 and TRBJ1-2, is as follows: SAVISQKPSRDICQRGTSLTIQCQVDSQVTMMFWYRQQPGQSLTLIATANQGSEATYESGFVIDKFPISRPNLTFSTLTVSNMSPEDSSIYLCSVAGGAGGYTFGSGTRLTVV.

This clone came up a few times. The chain is built from TRBV6-1 and TRBJ2-7; 8 nucleotides agree with TRBD1. Germline-derived CDR1 and CDR2 are MNHNS and SASEGT. V was clipped by 6 bases and J by 2 bases; unmatched bases: 6. This CDR3 is built from 14 residues. The CDR3 nucleotides read TGTGCCAGCAGCTGGACAGGGAAGACCTACGAGCAGTACTTC. Its protein is CASSWTGKTYEQYF.

This clone appeared a few times. The sample carries other DNA sequences with the same CDR3. The J gene is TRBJ2-2, the V gene TRBV11-2, with 11 bases matching TRBD2. Trimming removed 4 bases from V and 6 bases from J; junction bases left unmatched: 4. This CDR3 has 15 residues. CDR1 and CDR2 (germline): SGHAT, FQNNGV. The CDR3 loop reads CASSSVAGGSGELFF. CDR3 coding DNA: TGTGCCAGCAGCTCTGTAGCGGGAGGGTCCGGGGAGCTGTTTTTT.

The chain couples TRBV19 to TRBJ2-1, with D perhaps matching TRBD2 (7 bases). V shed 5 bases and J shed 6 bases, with 17 bases lying between them. The CDR3 covers 15 residues. Germline loops: CDR1 LNHDA, CDR2 SQIVND (reference sequence). The CDR3 DNA sequence: TGTGCCAGTAGTCCCCGGGGGGCCGCGGCCAATGAGCAGTTCTTC. It codes for CASSPRGAAANEQFF.

This clone was found a few times. This sequence joins TRBV5-1 and TRBJ1-4; 7 bases are shared with TRBD1. Per the germline V gene, CDR1 is SGHRS and CDR2 is YFSETQ. The V segment lost 4 bases and the J segment 3 bases; nucleotides outside the gene matches: 9. The CDR3 runs to 16 residues. The DNA for the CDR3 is TGCGCCAGCAGCCGACTGGGGGACAGCGCTAATGAAAAACTGTTTTTT. The encoded protein is CASSRLGDSANEKLFF.

The CDR3 DNA reads TGTGCCAGCTCACCCTCGAAGGACACTGAAGCTTTCTTT. This translates into CASSPSKDTEAFF. The chain uses TRBV18 and TRBJ1-1; D is undetermined. The CDR3 spans 13 residues. The germline gives CDR1 KGHSH, CDR2 LQKENI. V lost 3 bases and J 3 bases, leaving 8 bases between the germline ends. The full variable domain, its missing parts supplied by reference TRBV18 and TRBJ1-1, is NAGVMQNPRHLVRRRGQEARLRCSPMKGHSHVYWYRQLPEEGLKFMVYLQKENIIDESGMPKERFSAEFPKEGPSILRIQQVVRGDSAAYFCASSPSKDTEAFFGQGTRLTVV.

This chain links TRBV29-1 with TRBJ2-1; 9 bases map to TRBD2. The V segment lost 3 bases and the J segment 7 bases; nucleotides outside the gene matches: 13. Germline loops: CDR1 SQVTM, CDR2 ANQGSEA. The CDR3 runs 16 residues. The CDR3 nucleotides read TGCAGCGTTGATTCCCGCGGGCTAGCGGGATATAATGAGCAGTTCTTC. Translating it yields CSVDSRGLAGYNEQFF.